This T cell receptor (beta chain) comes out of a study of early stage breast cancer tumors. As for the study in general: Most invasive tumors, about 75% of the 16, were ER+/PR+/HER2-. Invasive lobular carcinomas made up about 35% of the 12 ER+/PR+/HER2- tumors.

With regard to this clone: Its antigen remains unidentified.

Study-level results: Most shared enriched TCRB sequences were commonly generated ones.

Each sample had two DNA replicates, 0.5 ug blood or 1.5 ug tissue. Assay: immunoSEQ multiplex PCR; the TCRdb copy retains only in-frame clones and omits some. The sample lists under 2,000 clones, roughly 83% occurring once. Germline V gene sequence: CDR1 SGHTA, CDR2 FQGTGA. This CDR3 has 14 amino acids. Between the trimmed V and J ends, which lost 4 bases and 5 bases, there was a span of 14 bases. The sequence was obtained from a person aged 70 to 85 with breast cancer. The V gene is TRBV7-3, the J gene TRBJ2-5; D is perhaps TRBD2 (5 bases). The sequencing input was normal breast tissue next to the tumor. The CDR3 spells CASSSRGSGETQYF. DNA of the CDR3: TGTGCCAGCAGCTCCCGCGGGTCGGGGGAGACCCAGTACTTC.